This paragraph reports one T cell receptor (beta chain). The antigen remains undetermined. CD4+ cells were split into CD45RA+ naive and CD45RA-negative memory subsets. This record belongs to a study of shared clonotypes between healthy human individuals. The germline V gene encodes CDR1 SGHAT and CDR2 FQNNGV. V lost 1 base and J lost 6, with 13 bases in between. The CDR3 has 14 amino acids. Template for every sorted-subset replicate PCR totaled 150 to 250 ng DNA, tens of thousands of T cell genomes. In the original processing: From ImmunoSEQ came sequences covering only the junction and carrying no quality scores, so filtering differed. The assay was immunoSEQ multiplex PCR, and TCRdb's table has in-frame clones only and misses some. V, J and clone size are taken as reported in that table, and D and trimming were inferred from the DNA itself. The table includes approximately 1.4 million clones, 95% to 99% detected once.

Study results and caveats: Despite large depth, rarefaction showed incomplete sorted-subset sequencing.

J is TRBJ2-7 and V is TRBV11-2; no firm D call. Material for sequencing was naive CD4+ T cells sorted from blood. Subset defined: CD45RA+ positively selected. This TCR derives from a young man in good health. This chain's CDR3 is CASSLGTANLEQYF. CDR3 DNA: TGTGCCAGCAGCTTAGGGACCGCAAACCTCGAGCAGTACTTC.